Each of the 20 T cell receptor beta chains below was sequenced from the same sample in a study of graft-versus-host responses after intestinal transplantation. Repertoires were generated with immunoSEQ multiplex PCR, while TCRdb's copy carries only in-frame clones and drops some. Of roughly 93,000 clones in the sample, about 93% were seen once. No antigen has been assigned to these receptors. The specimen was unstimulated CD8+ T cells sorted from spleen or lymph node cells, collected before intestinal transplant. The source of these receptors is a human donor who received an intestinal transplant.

The CDR3 is CASSEAPAGSTDTQYF. The CDR3 DNA reads TGTGCCAGCAGTGAAGCTCCAGCGGGTAGCACAGATACGCAGTATTTT. V usage is TRBV6-1 and J usage is TRBJ2-3, with D possibly matching TRBD2 (6 bases). The CDR3 has 16 residues. V was clipped by 0 bases and J by 0 bases, with 10 bases between them. CDR1 is MNHNS, CDR2 SASEGT, per germline.

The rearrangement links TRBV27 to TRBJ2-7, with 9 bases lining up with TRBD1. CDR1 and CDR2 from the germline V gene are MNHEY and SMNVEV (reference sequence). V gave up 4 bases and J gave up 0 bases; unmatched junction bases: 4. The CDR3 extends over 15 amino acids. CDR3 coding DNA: TGTGCCAGCAGTTCTGGACAGGGGTCCTCCTACGAGCAGTACTTC. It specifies CASSSGQGSSYEQYF.

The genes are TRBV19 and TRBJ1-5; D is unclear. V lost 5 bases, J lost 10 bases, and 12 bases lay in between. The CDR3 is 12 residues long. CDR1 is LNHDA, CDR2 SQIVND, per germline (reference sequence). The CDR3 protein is CASSSGSLPQHF. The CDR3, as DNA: TGTGCCAGTAGTTCGGGATCCCTCCCCCAGCATTTT. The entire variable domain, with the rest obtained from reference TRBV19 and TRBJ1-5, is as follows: DGGITQSPKYLFRKEGQNVTLSCEQNLNHDAMYWYRQDPGQGLRLIYYSQIVNDFQKGDIAEGYSVSREKKESFPLTVTSAQKNPTAFYLCASSSGSLPQHFGDGTRLSIL.

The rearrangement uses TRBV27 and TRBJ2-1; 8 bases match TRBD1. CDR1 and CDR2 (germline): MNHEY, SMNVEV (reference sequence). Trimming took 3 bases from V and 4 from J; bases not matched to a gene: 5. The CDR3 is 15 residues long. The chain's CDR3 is CASSFPGQAYNEQFF. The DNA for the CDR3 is TGTGCCAGCAGTTTTCCGGGACAGGCATACAATGAGCAGTTCTTC.

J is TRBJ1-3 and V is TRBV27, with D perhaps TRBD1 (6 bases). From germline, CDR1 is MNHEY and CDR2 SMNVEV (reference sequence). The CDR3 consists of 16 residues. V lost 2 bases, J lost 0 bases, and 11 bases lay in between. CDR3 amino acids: CASSLTGPSSGNTIYF. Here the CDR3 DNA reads TGTGCCAGCAGTTTAACAGGGCCGAGCTCTGGAAACACCATATATTTT.

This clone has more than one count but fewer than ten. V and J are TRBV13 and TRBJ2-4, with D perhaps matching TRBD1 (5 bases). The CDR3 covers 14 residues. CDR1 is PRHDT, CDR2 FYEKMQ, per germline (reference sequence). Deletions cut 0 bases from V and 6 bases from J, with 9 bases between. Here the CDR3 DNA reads TGTGCCAGCAGCTTAGGCTCAGGGATAAACATTCAGTACTTC. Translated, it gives CASSLGSGINIQYF.

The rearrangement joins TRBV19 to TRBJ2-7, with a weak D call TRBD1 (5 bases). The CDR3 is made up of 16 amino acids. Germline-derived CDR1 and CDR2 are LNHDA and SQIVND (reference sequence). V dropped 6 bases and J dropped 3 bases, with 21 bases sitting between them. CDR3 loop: CASRVQDNIGYYEQYF. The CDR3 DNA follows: TGTGCCAGTAGGGTACAGGACAACATAGGTTACTACGAGCAGTACTTC.

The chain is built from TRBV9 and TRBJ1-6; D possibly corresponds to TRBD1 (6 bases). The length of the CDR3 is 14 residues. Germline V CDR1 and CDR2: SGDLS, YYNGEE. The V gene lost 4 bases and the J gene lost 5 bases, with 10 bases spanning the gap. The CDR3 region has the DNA TGTGCCAGCAGCACGGGACATAATAATTCACCCCTCCACTTT. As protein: CASSTGHNNSPLHF. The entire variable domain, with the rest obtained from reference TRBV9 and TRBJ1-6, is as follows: DSGVTQTPKHLITATGQRVTLRCSPRSGDLSVYWYQQSLDQGLQFLIQYYNGEERAKGNILERFSAQQFPDLHSELNLSSLELGDSALYFCASSTGHNNSPLHFGNGTRLTVT.

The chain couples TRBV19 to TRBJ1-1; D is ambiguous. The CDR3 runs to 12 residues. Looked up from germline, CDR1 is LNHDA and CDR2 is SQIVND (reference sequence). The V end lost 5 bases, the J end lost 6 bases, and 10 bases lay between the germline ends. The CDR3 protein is CASSSGLAEAFF. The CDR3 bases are TGTGCCAGTAGTTCCGGGTTGGCTGAAGCTTTCTTT.

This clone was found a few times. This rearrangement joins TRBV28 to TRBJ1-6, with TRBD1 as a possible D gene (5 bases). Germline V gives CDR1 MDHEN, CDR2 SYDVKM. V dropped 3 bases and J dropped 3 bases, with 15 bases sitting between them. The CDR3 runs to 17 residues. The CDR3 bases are TGTGCCAGCAGTTTCGGAGCCACAGGTTTCTATAATTCACCCCTCCACTTT. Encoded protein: CASSFGATGFYNSPLHF.

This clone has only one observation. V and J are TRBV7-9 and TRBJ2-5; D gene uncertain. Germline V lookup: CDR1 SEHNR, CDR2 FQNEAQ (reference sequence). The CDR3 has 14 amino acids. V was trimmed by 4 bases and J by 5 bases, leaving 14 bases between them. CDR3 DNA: TGTGCCAGCAGCTCGGCGGTTGTCGAGGAGACCCAGTACTTC. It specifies CASSSAVVEETQYF.

The CDR3: CASSQGDSFMNTEAFF. DNA of the CDR3: TGCGCCAGCAGCCAGGGGGACAGTTTCATGAACACTGAAGCTTTCTTT. V and J are TRBV4-3 and TRBJ1-1; 7 nucleotides agree with TRBD1. Losses at the gene ends were 3 bases for V and 0 bases for J; bases not matched to a gene: 7. CDR1 and CDR2 (germline): LGHNA, YSLEER. This CDR3 contains 16 residues.

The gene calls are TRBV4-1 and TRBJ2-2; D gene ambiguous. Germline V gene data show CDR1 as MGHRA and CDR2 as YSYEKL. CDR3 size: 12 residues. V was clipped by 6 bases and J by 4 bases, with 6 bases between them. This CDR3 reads CASRGITGELFF. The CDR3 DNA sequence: TGCGCCAGCAGGGGCATCACCGGGGAGCTGTTTTTT.

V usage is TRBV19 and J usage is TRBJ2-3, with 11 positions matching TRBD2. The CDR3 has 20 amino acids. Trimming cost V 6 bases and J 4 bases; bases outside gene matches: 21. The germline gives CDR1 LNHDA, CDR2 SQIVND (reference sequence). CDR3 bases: TGTGCCAGTAGCCTCCCGGGGCCTAGCGGGGGGCCGGGGGCCCCAGATACGCAGTATTTT. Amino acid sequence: CASSLPGPSGGPGAPDTQYF.

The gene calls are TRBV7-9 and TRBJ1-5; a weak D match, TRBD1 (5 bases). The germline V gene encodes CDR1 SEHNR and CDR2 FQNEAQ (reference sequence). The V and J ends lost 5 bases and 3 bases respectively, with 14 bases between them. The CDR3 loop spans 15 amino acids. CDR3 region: CASSGKGQDNQPQHF. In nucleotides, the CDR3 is TGTGCCAGCAGCGGAAAGGGGCAAGACAATCAGCCCCAGCATTTT.

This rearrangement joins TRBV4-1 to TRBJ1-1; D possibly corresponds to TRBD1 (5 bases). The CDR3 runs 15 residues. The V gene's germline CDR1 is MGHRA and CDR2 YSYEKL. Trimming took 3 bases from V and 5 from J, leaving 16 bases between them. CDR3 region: CASSHTWDGGTEAFF. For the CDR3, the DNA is TGCGCCAGCAGCCATACGTGGGACGGGGGGACTGAAGCTTTCTTT.

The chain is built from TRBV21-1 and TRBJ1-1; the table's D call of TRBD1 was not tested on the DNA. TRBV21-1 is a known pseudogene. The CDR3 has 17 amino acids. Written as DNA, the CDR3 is TGTGCCAGCAGCACAAGAGAAAGACAGGAGCCGAACACTGAAGCTTTCTTT. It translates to CASSTRERQEPNTEAFF.

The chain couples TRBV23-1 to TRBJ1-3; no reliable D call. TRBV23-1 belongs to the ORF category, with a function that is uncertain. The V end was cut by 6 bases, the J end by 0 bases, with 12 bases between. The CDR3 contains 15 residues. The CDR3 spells CASSYSADSGNTIYF. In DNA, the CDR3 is TGCGCCAGCAGCTACTCGGCGGACTCTGGAAACACCATATATTTT.

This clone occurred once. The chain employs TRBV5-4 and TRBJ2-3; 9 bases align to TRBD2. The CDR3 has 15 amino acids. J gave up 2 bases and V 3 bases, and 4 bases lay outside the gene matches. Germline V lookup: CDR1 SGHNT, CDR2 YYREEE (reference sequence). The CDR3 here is CASSSAGGPTDTQYF. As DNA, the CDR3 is TGTGCCAGCAGCTCGGCGGGGGGGCCCACAGATACGCAGTATTTT.

The CDR3 DNA follows: TGTGCCAGCAGTGAAGAAACTAGCGGGGGGGATACGCAGTATTTT. This gives the protein CASSEETSGGDTQYF. The chain employs TRBV6-1 and TRBJ2-3; 12 bases fit TRBD2. The CDR3 consists of 15 residues. V lost 1 base, J lost 6 bases, and 2 bases stayed unmatched. Germline loops: CDR1 MNHNS, CDR2 SASEGT.